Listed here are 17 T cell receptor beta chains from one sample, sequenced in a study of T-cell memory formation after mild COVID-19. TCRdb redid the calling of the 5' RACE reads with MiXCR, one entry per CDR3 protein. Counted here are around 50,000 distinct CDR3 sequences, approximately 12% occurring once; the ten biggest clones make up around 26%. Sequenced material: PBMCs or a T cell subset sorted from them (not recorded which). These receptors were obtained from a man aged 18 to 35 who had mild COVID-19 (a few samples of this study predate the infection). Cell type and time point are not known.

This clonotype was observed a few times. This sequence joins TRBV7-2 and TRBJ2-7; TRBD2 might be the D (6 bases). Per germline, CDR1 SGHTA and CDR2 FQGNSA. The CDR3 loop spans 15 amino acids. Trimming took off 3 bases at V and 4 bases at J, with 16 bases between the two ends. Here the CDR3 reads CASSFLGLQEYEQYF. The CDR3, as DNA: TGTGCCAGCAGCTTCTTGGGACTCCAGGAGTACGAGCAGTACTTC.

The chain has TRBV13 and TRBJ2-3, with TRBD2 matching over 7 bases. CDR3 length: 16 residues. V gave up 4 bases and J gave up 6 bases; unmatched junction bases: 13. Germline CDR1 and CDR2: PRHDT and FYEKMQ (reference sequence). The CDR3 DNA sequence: TGTGCCAGCAGCTCCGCATATCGTACTAGCGCCGATACGCAGTATTTT. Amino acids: CASSSAYRTSADTQYF.

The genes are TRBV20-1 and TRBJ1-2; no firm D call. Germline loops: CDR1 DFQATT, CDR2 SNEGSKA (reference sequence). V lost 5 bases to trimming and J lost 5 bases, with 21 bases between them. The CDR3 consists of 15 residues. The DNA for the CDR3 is TGCAGTGCTCTAGCCTTAGGAAGTCCTACTTATGGCTACACCTTC. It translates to CSALALGSPTYGYTF.

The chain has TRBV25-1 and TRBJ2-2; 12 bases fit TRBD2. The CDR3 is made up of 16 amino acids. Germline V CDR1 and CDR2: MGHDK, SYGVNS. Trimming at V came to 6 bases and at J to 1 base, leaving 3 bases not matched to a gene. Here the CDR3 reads CASSELAGGNTGELFF. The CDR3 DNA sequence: TGTGCCAGCAGCGAACTAGCGGGGGGGAACACCGGGGAGCTGTTTTTT.

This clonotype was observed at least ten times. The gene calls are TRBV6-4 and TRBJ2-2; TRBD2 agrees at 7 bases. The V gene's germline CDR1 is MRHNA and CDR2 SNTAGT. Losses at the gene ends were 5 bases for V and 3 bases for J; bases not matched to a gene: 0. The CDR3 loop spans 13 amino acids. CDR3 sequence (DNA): TGTGCCAGCAGTAGCGGGGACACCGGGGAGCTGTTTTTT. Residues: CASSSGDTGELFF.

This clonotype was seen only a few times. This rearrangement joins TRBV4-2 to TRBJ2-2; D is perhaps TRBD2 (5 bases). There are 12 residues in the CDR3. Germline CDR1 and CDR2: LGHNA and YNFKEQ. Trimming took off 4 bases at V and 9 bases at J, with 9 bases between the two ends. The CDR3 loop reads CASSPEGRELFF. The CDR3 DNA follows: TGTGCCAGCAGCCCCGAGGGAAGGGAGCTGTTTTTT.

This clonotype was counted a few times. CDR3 bases: TGTGCCAGCAGCTTAGCCCTGGGCAACACAGATACGCAGTATTTT. It is translated as CASSLALGNTDTQYF. The V gene is TRBV11-2, the J gene TRBJ2-3; no clear D. The CDR3 totals 15 residues. Germline values: CDR1 SGHAT, CDR2 FQNNGV. The V end was cut by 1 base, the J end by 2 bases, with 10 bases between.

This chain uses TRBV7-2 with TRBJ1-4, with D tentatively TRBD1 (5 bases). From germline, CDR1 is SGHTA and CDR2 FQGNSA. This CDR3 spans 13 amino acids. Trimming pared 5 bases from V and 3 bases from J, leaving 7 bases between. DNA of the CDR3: TGTGCCAGCAGCCAGGGACCTAATGAAAAACTGTTTTTT. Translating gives CASSQGPNEKLFF.

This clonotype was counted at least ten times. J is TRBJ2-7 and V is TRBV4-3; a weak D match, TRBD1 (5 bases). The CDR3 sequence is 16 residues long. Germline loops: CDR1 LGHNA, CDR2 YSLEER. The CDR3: CAAQLGAPLSPYEQYV. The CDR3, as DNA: TGCGCAGCTCAACTTGGGGCCCCCTTGAGCCCCTACGAGCAGTACGTC.

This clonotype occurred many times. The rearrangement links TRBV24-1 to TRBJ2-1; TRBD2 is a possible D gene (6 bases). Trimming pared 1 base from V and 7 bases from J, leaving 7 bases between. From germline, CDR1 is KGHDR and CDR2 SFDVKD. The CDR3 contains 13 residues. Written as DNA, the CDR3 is TGTGCCACCAGTGATTTCGGGGGTAATGAGCAGTTCTTC. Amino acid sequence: CATSDFGGNEQFF.

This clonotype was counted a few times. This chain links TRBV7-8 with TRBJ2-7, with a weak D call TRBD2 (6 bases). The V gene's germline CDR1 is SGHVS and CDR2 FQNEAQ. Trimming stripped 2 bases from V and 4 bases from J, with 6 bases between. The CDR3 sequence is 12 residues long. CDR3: CASSLRGYEQYV. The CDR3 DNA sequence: TGTGCCAGCAGCTTACGGGGGTACGAGCAGTACGTC.

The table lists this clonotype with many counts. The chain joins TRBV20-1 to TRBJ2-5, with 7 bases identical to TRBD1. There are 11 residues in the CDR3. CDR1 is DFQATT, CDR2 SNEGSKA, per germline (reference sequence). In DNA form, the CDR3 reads TGCAGCCCTGACAGGGAAGAGACCCAGTACTTC. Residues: CSPDREETQYF.

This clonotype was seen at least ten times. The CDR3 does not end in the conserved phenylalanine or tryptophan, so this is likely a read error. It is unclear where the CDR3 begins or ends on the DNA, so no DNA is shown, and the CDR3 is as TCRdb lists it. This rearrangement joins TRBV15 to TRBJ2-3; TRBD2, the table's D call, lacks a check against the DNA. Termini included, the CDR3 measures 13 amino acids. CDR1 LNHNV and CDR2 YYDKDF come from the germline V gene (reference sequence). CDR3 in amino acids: CATSRDLSGGSGL.

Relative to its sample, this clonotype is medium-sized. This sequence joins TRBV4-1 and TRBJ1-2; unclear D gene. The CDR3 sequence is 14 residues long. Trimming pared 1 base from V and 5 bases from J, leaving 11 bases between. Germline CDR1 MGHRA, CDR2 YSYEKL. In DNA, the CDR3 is TGCGCCAGCAGCCAAGTAAGGACGGGTTATGGCTACACCTTC. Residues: CASSQVRTGYGYTF.

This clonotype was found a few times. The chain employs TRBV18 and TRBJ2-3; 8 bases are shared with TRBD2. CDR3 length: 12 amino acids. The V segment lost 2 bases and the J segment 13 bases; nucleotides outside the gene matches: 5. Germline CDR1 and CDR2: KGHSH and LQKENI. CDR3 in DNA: TGTGCCAGCTCACCATTGACTAGCGAGGAGTATTTT. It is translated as CASSPLTSEEYF.

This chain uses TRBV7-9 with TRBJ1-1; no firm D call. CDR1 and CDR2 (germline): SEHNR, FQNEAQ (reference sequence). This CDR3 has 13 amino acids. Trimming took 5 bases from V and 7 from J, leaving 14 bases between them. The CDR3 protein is CASSPLSLSEAFF. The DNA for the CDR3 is TGTGCCAGCAGCCCACTCTCCCTGAGTGAAGCTTTCTTT.

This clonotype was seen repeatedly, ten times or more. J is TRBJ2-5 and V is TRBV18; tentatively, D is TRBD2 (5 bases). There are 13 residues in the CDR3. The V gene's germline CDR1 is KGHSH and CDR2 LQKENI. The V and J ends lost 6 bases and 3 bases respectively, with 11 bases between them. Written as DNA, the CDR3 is TGTGCCAGCTCCCGGGGAGTTGAAGAGACCCAGTACTTC. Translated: CASSRGVEETQYF.